The rows below give T cell receptor beta chains drawn from one sample of a study of control samples from healthy donors and cancer patients. Some clones are missing from TCRdb's copy, which holds only in-frame ones; the method was immunoSEQ multiplex PCR. Of 100,000 to 150,000 clones in the sample, about 88% are singletons; the top ten hold about 3.4%. Sequences were obtained from blood. The receptors derive from a middle-aged man in good health. Each CDR3 is given without its conserved first and last residue.

TRBJ2-7,TRBV28,ASSLQGTLLPEQY
TRBJ2-5,TRBV10-1,ARKRLAWQETQY
TRBJ2-6,TRBV5-1,ASSVDGGANVLT
TRBJ2-5,TRBV5-1,ASSRGAGGETQY
TRBJ2-1,TRBV11-3,ASSPAGGGAYNEQF
TRBJ2-7,TRBV14,ASSRTRGGPYEQY
TRBJ1-4,TRBV6-1,ASSEVAPGLGYEKLF
TRBJ2-5,TRBV29-1,SVLPPGKETQY
TRBJ2-4,TRBV27,ASSLTRPGGIQY
TRBJ1-4,TRBV6-5,ASGGTANWGEKLF
TRBJ2-1,TRBV5-1,ASSLGGQEDEQF
TRBJ2-1,TRBV7-3,ASSTTKGANEQF
TRBJ1-3,TRBV9,ASSTTAGTPGNTIY
TRBJ1-1,TRBV3-1/TRBV3-2,ASSQVWYTEAF
TRBJ1-2,TRBV19,ASSTRPPDRGYT
TRBJ2-7,TRBV5-5,ASSPVQGWGEQY
TRBJ2-7,TRBV18,ASSPLAGDYYEQY
TRBJ2-5,TRBV5-1,ASSLGSGRGETQY
TRBJ1-1,TRBV28,ASILGGSETEAF
TRBJ1-5,TRBV12-3/TRBV12-4,ASSLREPQH
TRBJ1-3,TRBV3-1/TRBV3-2,ASSQAAGNTIY
TRBJ2-3,TRBV5-1,ASSVTGRDTQY
TRBJ1-2,TRBV6-1,ASSERGWSNYGYT
TRBJ2-3,TRBV28,ASSKDPSTDTQY
TRBJ2-1,TRBV14,ASSQYSGGVHSYNEQF
TRBJ2-7,TRBV2,ASMGQESYEQY
TRBJ1-2,TRBV2,ASSSVRGDPLRGYT
TRBJ2-1,TRBV19,ASQESSRREQF
TRBJ2-2,TRBV7-9,ASSAPGLAGGINTGELF
TRBJ2-3,TRBV27,ASSGGPRASAGTDTQY
TRBJ2-3,TRBV9,ASSVGGRTTDTQY
TRBJ2-4,TRBV11-3,ASSFQGEIGKNIQY
TRBJ2-2,TRBV6-5,ASSYSGGKAGELF
TRBJ2-7,TRBV28,ASSSQNAPSNHEQY
TRBJ1-4,TRBV30,AYPGRVRGKLF
TRBJ2-1,TRBV4-1,ASSQDLWGGSYNEQF
TRBJ1-5,TRBV2,ASSGGGGSNQPQH
TRBJ2-2,TRBV21-1,ASSNPWAGEVRRPGELF
TRBJ2-5,TRBV19,ASSIALAGGLEGTQY
TRBJ2-5,TRBV7-2,ASSTGQSLGETQY
TRBJ2-3,TRBV15,ATSRDQAGGSDTQY
TRBJ2-5,TRBV11-3,ASSLGDSWDGETQY
TRBJ1-4,TRBV9,ASSVEGLVGEKLF
TRBJ1-4,TRBV3-1/TRBV3-2,ASSQVSGGRSKKLF
TRBJ1-1,TRBV7-3,ASSLYPGQLEAF